This T cell receptor beta chain was recorded in a study of T cell responses to AZD1222 COVID-19 vaccine. Whole-study findings and limits: The number of AZD1222 recipients seropositive at baseline was only five or six. White British donors predominated, females outnumbered males, and clonal diversity was possibly underestimated.

The V gene's germline CDR1 is LGHDT and CDR2 YNNKEL (reference sequence). The CDR3 is 10 residues long, ends included. Turning to this clone: What it binds is not known. The CDR3 does not end in the conserved phenylalanine or tryptophan, so this is likely a read error. It is unclear where the CDR3 begins or ends on the DNA, so no DNA is shown, and the CDR3 is as TCRdb lists it.

The table came from immunoSEQ multiplex PCR; TCRdb's copy has only in-frame clones and leaves some out. The profile shows 26,000 or so clones, approximately 92% of them singletons. This sequence was found in an adult who received the AZD1222 COVID-19 vaccine. Sequenced material: peripheral blood, taken 28 days after the second AZD1222 dose. The J gene is TRBJ1-1, the V gene TRBV3-1 (or the pseudogene TRBV3-2). CDR3 protein: CASSQDRPIV.